This TCR beta chain appears in the sequencing data of a study of blood T cell repertoires in COVID-19. As for the study in general: There were acute and convalescent COVID-19 samples, and they came from the United States, Italy and Spain. From T cells, B-cell-depleted T cells, or PBMCs came the material, which was cDNA or gDNA.

As originally analysed: Amplification with reference gene primers provided the estimates of nucleated cell counts. Assay: immunoSEQ multiplex PCR; the TCRdb copy retains only in-frame clones and omits some. V, J and clone size were drawn from that table, and D and trimming were deduced from the DNA. The sample has about 82,000 clones, roughly 82% seen once. The CDR3 loop spans 14 amino acids. The V gene end was trimmed by 5 bases and the J gene end by 2 bases; junction bases not matched to a gene: 4. Germline V gives CDR1 KGHSH, CDR2 LQKENI. The chain is built from TRBV18 and TRBJ2-5; 8 nucleotides match TRBD1. The receptor comes from a man between 45 and 60 years old with active or convalescent COVID-19. The sample taken for sequencing was peripheral blood. Here the CDR3 DNA reads TGTGCCAGCTCAGCTAACAGGGGGCAAGAGACCCAGTACTTC. It translates to CASSANRGQETQYF.